This T cell receptor beta chain was captured in a study of blood T cell repertoires in COVID-19. The wider study: There were acute and convalescent COVID-19 samples, and they came from the United States, Italy and Spain. Sources were T cells, B-cell-depleted T cells, or PBMCs; the material itself was cDNA or gDNA.

As processed by the authors: The assay estimated nucleated cells by amplifying reference gene primers. Profiling relied on immunoSEQ multiplex PCR, and the TCRdb table lists in-frame clones only, not all of them. From that table come the V and J calls and clone size; the DNA was used to work out D and trimming. The sample yields some 31,000 clones, 90% seen once. CDR1 is SGDLS and CDR2 is YYNGEE in the germline V gene. The CDR3 sequence is 15 residues long. The V and J ends lost 0 bases and 1 base respectively, with 10 bases between them. V gene TRBV9 combines with J gene TRBJ1-2; D gene uncertain. The TCR originated in a human donor in a cohort sampled during active COVID-19. Input material: peripheral blood. CDR3 DNA: TGTGCCAGCAGCGTAGCTGGTCGGGATAACTATGGCTACACCTTC. Amino acids: CASSVAGRDNYGYTF.